This TCR beta chain appears in the sequencing data of a study of graft-versus-host responses after intestinal transplantation. Across the study: Multivisceral, liver-intestinal, or isolated intestinal transplants were received by the recipients. Tacrolimus and steroids were given for about three years to all recipients after anti-thymocyte globulin induction. Study conclusions and caveats: GvH clones surfaced in recipient marrow, some emerging earlier in ileum or blood.

This clone was seen a handful of times. As yet, its antigen is unknown. Graft material was processed, releasing intraepithelial and lamina propria lymphocytes. The repertoire was sequenced with immunoSEQ multiplex PCR; TCRdb's copy has only in-frame clones and lacks some. Of 1,500 or so clones detected, around three quarters appear once; the ten largest clones hold roughly 33%. Between the trimmed V and J ends, which lost 4 bases and 5 bases, there was a span of 18 bases. This CDR3 comprises 16 residues. CDR1 and CDR2 (germline): MNHNS, SASEGT. Sequencing used ileum tissue, obtained around 76 weeks after transplant. The sequence was obtained from a human patient who received an intestinal transplant, so some T cells may come from the graft donor. V gene TRBV6-1 combines with J gene TRBJ1-5; D call uncertain. DNA of the CDR3: TGTGCCAGCAGTGTATTTCGGACGGGAGCGGATCAGCCCCAGCATTTT. This sequence encodes CASSVFRTGADQPQHF.